The sequence of this T cell receptor (beta chain) was determined in a study of cytomegalovirus exposure and HLA in healthy donors. Study conclusions and caveats: A previous analysis found most TCR beta V segments productive roughly 87% or roughly 30% of the time. The likely explanation for a cluster of highly shared sequence variants was sequencing artifact. When the data were analyzed later, several of the most significant clusters appeared to be linked to common viral pathogens.

Each donor's status was that of a healthy bone marrow donor. In the PCR, 60 Vbeta and 13 Jbeta primers were used. Sequencing used immunoSEQ multiplex PCR; TCRdb keeps in-frame clones, though not all of them. This sample has 150,000 to 200,000 clones, with roughly 80% found just once. This clone showed up just once. Antigen specificity is unknown. This sequence was found in a man aged 35-49 years in good health and CMV-seropositive. The sample taken for sequencing was PBMCs.

The DNA of the CDR3 is TGTGCCAGCAGTGAAAGCAGGAGGCGCGAGCAGTACTTC. This translates into CASSESRRREQYF. This chain links TRBV6-5 with TRBJ2-7; D might be TRBD2 (5 bases). Germline V gene data show CDR1 as MNHEY and CDR2 as SVGAGI. This CDR3 has 13 residues. Trimming removed 5 bases at V and 6 bases at J, with 14 bases between.